This TCR beta chain was found in a study of identical twins. TCRdb re-analysed the 5' RACE reads in MiXCR, keeping a single row per CDR3 protein. The table records 570,000 or so distinct CDR3 sequences, just under 10% of them present only once. This CDR3 is built from 13 residues. Trimming cost V 6 bases and J 3 bases, with 12 bases left between them. Germline V gives CDR1 SQVTM, CDR2 ANQGSEA. Whole-study results and caveats: Twin pairs' shared out-of-frame alpha sequences were enriched in low generation probability. The study found that models underestimated out-of-frame TCR alpha sharing in monozygotic twins. Fewer insertions marked abundant cord blood beta clonotypes; young adult naive trended weakly, memory not at all.

A few counts support this clonotype. What it binds is unknown. Only healthy Caucasians were included as donors. These sequences were also reported in another study, on yellow fever vaccine responses in identical twins.

Sequenced input: PBMCs. The receptor was isolated from a woman aged 18-29 years in good health. The J gene is TRBJ2-1, the V gene TRBV29-1, with D hard to call. The CDR3 loop reads CSVPEGLYNEQFF. CDR3 DNA: TGCAGCGTCCCGGAAGGGCTCTACAATGAGCAGTTCTTC.